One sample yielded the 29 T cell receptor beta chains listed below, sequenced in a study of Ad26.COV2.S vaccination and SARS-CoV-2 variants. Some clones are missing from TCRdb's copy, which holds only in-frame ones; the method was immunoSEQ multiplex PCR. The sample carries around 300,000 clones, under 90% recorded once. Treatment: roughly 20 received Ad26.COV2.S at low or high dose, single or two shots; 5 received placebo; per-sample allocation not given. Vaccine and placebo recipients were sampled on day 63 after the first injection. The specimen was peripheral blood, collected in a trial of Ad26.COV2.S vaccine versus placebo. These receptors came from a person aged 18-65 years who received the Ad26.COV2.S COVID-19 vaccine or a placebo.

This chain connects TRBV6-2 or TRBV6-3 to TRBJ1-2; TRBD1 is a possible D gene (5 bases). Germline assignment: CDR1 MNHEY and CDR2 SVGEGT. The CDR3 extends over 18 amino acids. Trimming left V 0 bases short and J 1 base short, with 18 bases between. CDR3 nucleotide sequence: TGTGCCAGCAGTTACTCGTCGATTGCCGGCCAGGGTAACTATGGCTACACCTTC. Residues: CASSYSSIAGQGNYGYTF.

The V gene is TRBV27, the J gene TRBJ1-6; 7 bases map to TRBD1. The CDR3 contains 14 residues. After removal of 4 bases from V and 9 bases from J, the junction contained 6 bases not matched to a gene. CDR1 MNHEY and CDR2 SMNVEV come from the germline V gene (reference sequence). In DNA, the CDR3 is TGTGCCAGCAGTTCCGGGACAGCTGGTTCACCCCTCCACTTT. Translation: CASSSGTAGSPLHF.

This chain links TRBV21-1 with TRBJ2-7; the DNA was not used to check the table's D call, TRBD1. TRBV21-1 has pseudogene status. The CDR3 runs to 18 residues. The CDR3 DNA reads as TGTGCCAGCAGCAAAGGGACAGGCGCCGCTCTTCCCCTTTACGAGCAGTACTTC. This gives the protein CASSKGTGAALPLYEQYF.

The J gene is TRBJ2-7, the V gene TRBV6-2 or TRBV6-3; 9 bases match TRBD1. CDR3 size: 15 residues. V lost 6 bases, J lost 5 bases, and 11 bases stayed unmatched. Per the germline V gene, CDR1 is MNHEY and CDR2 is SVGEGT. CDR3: CASSTSGTGSHEQYV. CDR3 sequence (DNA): TGTGCCAGCAGCACCTCCGGGACAGGGTCCCACGAGCAGTACGTC.

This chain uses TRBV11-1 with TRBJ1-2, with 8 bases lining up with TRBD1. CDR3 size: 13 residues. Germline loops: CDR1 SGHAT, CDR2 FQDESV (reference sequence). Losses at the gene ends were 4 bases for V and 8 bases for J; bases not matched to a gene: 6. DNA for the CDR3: TGTGCCAGCAGCTCGGACAGGGTGAGCGGCTACACCTTC. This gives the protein CASSSDRVSGYTF.

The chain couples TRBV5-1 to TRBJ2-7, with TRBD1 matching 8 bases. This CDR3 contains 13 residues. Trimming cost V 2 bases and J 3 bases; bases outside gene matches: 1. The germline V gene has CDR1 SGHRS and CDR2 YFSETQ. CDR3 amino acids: CASSLDRGYEQYV. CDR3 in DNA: TGCGCCAGCAGCTTAGACAGGGGCTACGAGCAGTACGTC.

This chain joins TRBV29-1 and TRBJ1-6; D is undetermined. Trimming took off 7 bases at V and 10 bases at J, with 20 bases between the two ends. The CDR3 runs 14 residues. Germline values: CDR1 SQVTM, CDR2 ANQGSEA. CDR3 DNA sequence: TGCAGCGCCCGATCGGGCCTGGTTGGATCACCCCTCCACTTT. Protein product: CSARSGLVGSPLHF.

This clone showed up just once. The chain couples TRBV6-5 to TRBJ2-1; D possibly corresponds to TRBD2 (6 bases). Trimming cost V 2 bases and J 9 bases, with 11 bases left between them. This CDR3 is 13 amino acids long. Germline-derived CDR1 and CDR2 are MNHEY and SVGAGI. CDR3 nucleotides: TGTGCCAGCAGTTACGGCGGGACGGCTGAGCAGTTCTTC. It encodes CASSYGGTAEQFF.

CDR3 nucleotides: TGTGCCAGCAGCCTTCACCCATCTCTAGCGGGAGACTACAATGAGCAGTTCTTC. Its translation is CASSLHPSLAGDYNEQFF. The chain is built from TRBV4-2 and TRBJ2-1; TRBD2 aligns across 10 bases. This CDR3 is built from 18 residues. V gave up 4 bases and J gave up 3 bases; unmatched junction bases: 12. Germline V gives CDR1 LGHNA, CDR2 YNFKEQ.

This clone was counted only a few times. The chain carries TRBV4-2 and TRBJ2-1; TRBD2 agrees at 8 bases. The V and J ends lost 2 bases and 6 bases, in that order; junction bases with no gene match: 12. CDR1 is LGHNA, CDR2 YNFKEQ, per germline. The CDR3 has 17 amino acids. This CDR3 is CASSQMIAGGPLNEQFF. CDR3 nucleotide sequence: TGTGCCAGCAGCCAAATGATTGCGGGGGGTCCTCTCAATGAGCAGTTCTTC.

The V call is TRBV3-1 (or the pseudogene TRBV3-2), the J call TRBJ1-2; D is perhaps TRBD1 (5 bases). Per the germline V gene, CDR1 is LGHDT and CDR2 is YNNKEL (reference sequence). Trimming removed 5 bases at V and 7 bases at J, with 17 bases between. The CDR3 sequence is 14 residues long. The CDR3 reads CASSYVPQGLGYTF. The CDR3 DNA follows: TGTGCCAGCAGCTACGTTCCTCAGGGTCTTGGCTACACCTTC.

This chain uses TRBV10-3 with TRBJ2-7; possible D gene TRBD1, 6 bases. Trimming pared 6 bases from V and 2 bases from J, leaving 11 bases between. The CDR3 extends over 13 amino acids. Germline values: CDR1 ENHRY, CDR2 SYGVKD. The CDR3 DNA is TGTGCCATCAGCGGACAGTCTGCCTACGAGCAGTACTTC. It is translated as CAISGQSAYEQYF.

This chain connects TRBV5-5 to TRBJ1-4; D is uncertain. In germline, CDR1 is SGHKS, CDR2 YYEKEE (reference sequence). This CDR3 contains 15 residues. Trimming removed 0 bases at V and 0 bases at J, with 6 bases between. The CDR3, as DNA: TGTGCCAGCAGCTTGGGAATAGCAACTAATGAAAAACTGTTTTTT. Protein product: CASSLGIATNEKLFF.

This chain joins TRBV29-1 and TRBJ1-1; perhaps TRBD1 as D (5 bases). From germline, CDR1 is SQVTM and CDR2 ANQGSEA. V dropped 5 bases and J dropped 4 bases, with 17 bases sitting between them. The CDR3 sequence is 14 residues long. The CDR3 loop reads CSVLRGGGVTEAFF. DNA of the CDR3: TGCAGCGTTCTGCGTGGGGGGGGAGTCACTGAAGCTTTCTTT.

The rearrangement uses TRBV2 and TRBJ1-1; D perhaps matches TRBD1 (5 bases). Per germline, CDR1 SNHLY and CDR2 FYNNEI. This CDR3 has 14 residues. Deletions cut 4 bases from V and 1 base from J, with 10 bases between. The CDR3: CASSVGQSNTEAFF. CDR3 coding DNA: TGTGCCAGCAGTGTGGGGCAGTCGAACACTGAAGCTTTCTTT.

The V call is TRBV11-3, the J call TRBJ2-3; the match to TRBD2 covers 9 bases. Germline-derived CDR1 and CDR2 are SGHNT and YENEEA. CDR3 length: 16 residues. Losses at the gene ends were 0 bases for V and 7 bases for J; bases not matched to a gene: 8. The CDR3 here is CASSLEGAGGPYTQYF. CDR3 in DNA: TGTGCCAGCAGCTTAGAAGGGGCGGGAGGGCCCTATACGCAGTATTTT.

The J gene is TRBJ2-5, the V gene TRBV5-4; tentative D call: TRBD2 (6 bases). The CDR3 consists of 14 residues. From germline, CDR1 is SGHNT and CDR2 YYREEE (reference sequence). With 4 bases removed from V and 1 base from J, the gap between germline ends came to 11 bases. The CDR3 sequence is CASSPTSSQETQYF. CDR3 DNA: TGTGCCAGCAGCCCTACTAGCAGCCAAGAGACCCAGTACTTC.

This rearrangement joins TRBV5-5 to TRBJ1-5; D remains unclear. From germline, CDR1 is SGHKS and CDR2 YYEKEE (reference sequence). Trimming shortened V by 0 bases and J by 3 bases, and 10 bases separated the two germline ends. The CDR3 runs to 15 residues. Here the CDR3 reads CASSLESSINQPQHF. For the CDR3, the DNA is TGTGCCAGCAGCTTGGAAAGCAGCATCAATCAGCCCCAGCATTTT.

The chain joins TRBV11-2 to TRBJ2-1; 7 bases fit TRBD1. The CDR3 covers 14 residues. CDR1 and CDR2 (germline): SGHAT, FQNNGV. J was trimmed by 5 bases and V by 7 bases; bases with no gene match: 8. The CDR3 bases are TGTGCCAGCACCCCAGACAGGGTGGACAATGAGCAGTTCTTC. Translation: CASTPDRVDNEQFF.

CDR3 residues: CASSDEVVTEAFF. In DNA, the CDR3 is TGTGCCAGCAGTGACGAGGTGGTTACTGAAGCTTTCTTT. V is TRBV2 and J is TRBJ1-1; unclear D gene. CDR3 size: 13 residues. Trimming stripped 3 bases from V and 5 bases from J, with 10 bases between. The germline V gene has CDR1 SNHLY and CDR2 FYNNEI.

The CDR3 nucleotides read TGTGCCAGTAGTATAACCGGGGGCGCGGGTCATACTGAAGCTTTCTTT. Residues: CASSITGGAGHTEAFF. The chain links TRBV19 to TRBJ1-1, with a tentative D call TRBD1 (6 bases). The V end was cut by 2 bases, the J end by 5 bases, with 18 bases between. The germline V gene encodes CDR1 LNHDA and CDR2 SQIVND (reference sequence). The CDR3 length is 16 residues.

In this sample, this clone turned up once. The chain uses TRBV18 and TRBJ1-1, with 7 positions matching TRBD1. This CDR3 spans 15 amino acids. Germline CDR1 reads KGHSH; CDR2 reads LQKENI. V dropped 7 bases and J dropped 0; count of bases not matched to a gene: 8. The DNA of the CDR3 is TGTGCCAGCTACGACAGGGAAGGGGTGAACACTGAAGCTTTCTTT. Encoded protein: CASYDREGVNTEAFF.

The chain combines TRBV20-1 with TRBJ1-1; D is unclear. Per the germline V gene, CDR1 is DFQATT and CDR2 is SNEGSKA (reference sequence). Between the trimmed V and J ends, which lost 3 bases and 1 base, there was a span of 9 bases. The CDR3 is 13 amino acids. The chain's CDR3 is CSASMEGNTEAFF. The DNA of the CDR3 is TGCAGTGCTAGTATGGAGGGGAACACTGAAGCTTTCTTT.

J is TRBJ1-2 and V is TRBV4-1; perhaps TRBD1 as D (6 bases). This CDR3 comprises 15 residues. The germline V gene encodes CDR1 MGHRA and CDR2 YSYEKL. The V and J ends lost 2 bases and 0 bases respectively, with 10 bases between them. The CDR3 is CASSQKQGSNYGYTF. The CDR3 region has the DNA TGCGCCAGCAGCCAAAAACAGGGATCTAACTATGGCTACACCTTC.

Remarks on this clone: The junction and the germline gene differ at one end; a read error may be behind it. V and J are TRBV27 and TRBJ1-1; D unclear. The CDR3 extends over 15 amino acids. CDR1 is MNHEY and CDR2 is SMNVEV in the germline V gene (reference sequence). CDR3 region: CASSLLGTMNSEAFF. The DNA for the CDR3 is TGTGCCAGCAGTTTATTAGGCACGATGAACTCTGAAGCTTTCTTT.

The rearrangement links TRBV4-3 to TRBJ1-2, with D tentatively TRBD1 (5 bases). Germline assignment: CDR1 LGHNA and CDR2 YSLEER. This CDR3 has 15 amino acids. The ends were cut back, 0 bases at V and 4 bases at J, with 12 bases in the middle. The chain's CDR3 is CASSQDRVLSYGYTF. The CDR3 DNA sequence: TGCGCCAGCAGCCAAGACAGGGTTTTATCCTATGGCTACACCTTC.

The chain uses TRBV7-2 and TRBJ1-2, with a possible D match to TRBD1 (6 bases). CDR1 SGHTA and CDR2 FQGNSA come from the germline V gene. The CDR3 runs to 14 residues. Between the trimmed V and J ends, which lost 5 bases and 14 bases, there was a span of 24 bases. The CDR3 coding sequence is TGTGCCAGCAGCAGCCTTAAGGGACACATAGCTGGTACCTTC. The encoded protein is CASSSLKGHIAGTF.

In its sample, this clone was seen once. CDR3 residues: CASSLPGQGYEQYV. Here the CDR3 DNA reads TGTGCCAGCAGCTTACCGGGACAGGGCTACGAGCAGTACGTC. V and J are TRBV5-6 and TRBJ2-7; 9 bases are a match to TRBD1. Looked up from germline, CDR1 is SGHDT and CDR2 is YYEEEE. J was trimmed by 3 bases and V by 2 bases; bases with no gene match: 3. CDR3 length: 14 amino acids.

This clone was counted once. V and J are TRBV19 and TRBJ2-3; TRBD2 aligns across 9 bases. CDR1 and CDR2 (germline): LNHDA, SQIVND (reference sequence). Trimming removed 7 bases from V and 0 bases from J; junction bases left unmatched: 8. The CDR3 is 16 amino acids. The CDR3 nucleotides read TGTGCCAGTAAAAAGCGGGAGGCAAGAAGCACAGATACGCAGTATTTT. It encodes CASKKREARSTDTQYF.